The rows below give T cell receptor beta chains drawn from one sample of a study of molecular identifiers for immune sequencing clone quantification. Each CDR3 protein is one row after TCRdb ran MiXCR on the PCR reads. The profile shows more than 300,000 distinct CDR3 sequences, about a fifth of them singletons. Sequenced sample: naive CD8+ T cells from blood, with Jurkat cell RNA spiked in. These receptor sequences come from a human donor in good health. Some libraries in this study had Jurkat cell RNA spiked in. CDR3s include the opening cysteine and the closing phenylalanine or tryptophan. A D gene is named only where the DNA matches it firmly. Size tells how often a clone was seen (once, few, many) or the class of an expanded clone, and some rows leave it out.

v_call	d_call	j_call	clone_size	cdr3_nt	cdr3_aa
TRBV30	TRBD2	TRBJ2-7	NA	TGTGCCTGGAGTGATGGTTGGGGGGGAAGCTCCTACGAGCAGTACTTC	CAWSDGWGGSSYEQYF
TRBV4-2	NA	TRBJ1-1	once	TGTGCCAGCAGCCAAGTGAGCACTGAAGCTTTCTTT	CASSQVSTEAFF
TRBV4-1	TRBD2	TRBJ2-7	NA	TGCGCCAGCAGCCAACAAATCGGACTAGCGGGAGAAGAAGAGCAGTACTTC	CASSQQIGLAGEEEQYF
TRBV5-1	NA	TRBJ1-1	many	TGCGCCAGCAGCCCAACCTGGGGGCACACTGAAGCTTTCTTT	CASSPTWGHTEAFF
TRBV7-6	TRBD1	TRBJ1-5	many	TGTGCCAGCAGCACCGAAGGGGGCAGGAGTTACAATCAGCCCCAGCATTTT	CASSTEGGRSYNQPQHF
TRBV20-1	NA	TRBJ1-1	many	TGCAGTGCTAGGTCAGGGATGGGTGAAGCTTTCTTT	CSARSGMGEAFF
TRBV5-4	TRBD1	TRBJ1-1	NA	TGTGCCAGCGGATATCCGGGACAGGGTCCATTGGACCCGAACACTGAAGCTTTCTTT	CASGYPGQGPLDPNTEAFF
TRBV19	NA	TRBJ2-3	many	TGTGCCAGTAGTGTTATCTCAGCGGATACGCAGTATTTT	CASSVISADTQYF
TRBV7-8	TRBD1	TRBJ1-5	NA	TGTGCCAGCAGCTTGGGAGGGACAGATACGCAGCATTTT	CASSLGGTDTQHF
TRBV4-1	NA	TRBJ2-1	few	TGCGCCAGCAGCCATGATTACAATGAGCAGTTCTTC	CASSHDYNEQFF
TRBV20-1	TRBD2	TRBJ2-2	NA	TGCAGTGCCAGAGATCGGGAGGCCCCATCGAACACCGGGGAGCTGTTTTTT	CSARDREAPSNTGELFF
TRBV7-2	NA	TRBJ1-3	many	TGTGCCAGCAGCTTATTTGAGGGAGCTGGAAACACCATATATTTT	CASSLFEGAGNTIYF
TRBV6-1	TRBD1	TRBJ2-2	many	TGTGCCAGCAGTGAAGGGACAGGGCTGGTCGGGGAGCTGTTTTTT	CASSEGTGLVGELFF
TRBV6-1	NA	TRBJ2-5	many	TGTGCCAGCAGAGAGACAGCCCAAGAGACCCAGTACTTC	CASRETAQETQYF
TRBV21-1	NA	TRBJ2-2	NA	TGTGCCAGCGGGCGAAGGGCCTGGGCGCCCGGGGAGCTGTTTTTT	CASGRRAWAPGELFF
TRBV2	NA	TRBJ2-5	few	TGTGCCAGCTTAAAGTGGGGCAGTCCAGAGACCCAGTACTTC	CASLKWGSPETQYF
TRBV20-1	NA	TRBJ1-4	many	TGCAGTGCTAGAGATCTGTCAATAGCTAATGAAAAACTGTTTTTT	CSARDLSIANEKLFF
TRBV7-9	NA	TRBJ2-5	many	TGTGCCAGCAGCTTACTTACCAGCGGCGGAGGAGAGACCCAGTACTTC	CASSLLTSGGGETQYF
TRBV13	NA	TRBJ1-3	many	TGTGCCAGCAGCTTAGGCCGGGGCTCTGGAAACACCATATATTTT	CASSLGRGSGNTIYF
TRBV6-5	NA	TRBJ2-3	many	TGTGCCAGCAACTCCGGAGGACACCTCTCCACAGATACGCAGTATTTT	CASNSGGHLSTDTQYF
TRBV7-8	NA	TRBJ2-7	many	TGTGCCAGCAGCCTAGGAGTCCGCTCCTACGAGCAGTACTTC	CASSLGVRSYEQYF
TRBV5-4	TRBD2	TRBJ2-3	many	TGTGCCAGCAGCTCAGGACTAGAGACAGATACGCAGTATTTT	CASSSGLETDTQYF
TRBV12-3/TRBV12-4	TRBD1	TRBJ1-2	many	TGTGCCAGCAGCCAAACCCTTACGACAGGGAATGGCTACACCTTC	CASSQTLTTGNGYTF
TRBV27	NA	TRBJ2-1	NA	TGTGCCAGCAGTTTTTTCCAGCGAGACAATGAGCAGTTCTTC	CASSFFQRDNEQFF
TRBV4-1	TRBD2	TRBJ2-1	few	TGCGCCAGCAGCCCTTTCAGCGGGGGGGCCCATGAGCAGTTCTTC	CASSPFSGGAHEQFF
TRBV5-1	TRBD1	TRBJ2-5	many	TGCGCCAGCAGCACAGGACAGGGGGCTGAGACCCAGTACTTC	CASSTGQGAETQYF
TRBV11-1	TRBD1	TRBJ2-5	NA	TGTGCCAGCAGCTTAGTGGACAGGGGTCTGTACCAAGAGACCCAGTACTTC	CASSLVDRGLYQETQYF
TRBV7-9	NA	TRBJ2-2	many	TGTGCCAGCAGTTCCTACACCGGGGAGCTGTTTTTT	CASSSYTGELFF
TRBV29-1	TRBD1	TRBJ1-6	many	TGCAGCGGTGGGTCTGGGGGACAGAAGAATTCACCCCTCCACTTT	CSGGSGGQKNSPLHF
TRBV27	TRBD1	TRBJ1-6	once	TGTGCCAGCAGTTTGACAGGGGCACCCCTCCACTTT	CASSLTGAPLHF
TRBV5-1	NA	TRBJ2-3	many	TGCGCCAGCAGCTTGGGTATAGATAGCACAGATACGCAGTATTTT	CASSLGIDSTDTQYF
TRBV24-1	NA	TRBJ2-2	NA	TGTGCCACCGGTGATTTCACCAGGACTAACACCGGGGAGCTGTTTTTT	CATGDFTRTNTGELFF
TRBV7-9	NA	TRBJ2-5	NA	TGTGCCAGCAGCTTTTTCTCGGAGACCCAGTACTTC	CASSFFSETQYF
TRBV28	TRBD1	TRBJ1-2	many	TGTGCCAGCAGCCTCCGACAGGGGGGGCTTGGCTACACCTTC	CASSLRQGGLGYTF
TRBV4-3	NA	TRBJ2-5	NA	TGCGCCAGCAGCCAAGATCAAATAAGCCAAGAGACCCAGTACTTC	CASSQDQISQETQYF
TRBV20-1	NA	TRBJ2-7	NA	TGCAGTGCTAGTGGGGGTTCTCTCCGAGAGCAGTACTTC	CSASGGSLREQYF
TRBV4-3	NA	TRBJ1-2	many	TGCGCCAGCAGCCACTCAACAGGCTATGGCTACACCTTC	CASSHSTGYGYTF
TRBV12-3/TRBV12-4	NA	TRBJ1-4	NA	TGTGCCAGCAGTTTAGAAGCGTGGGGGGAAAAACTGCTTTTT	CASSLEAWGEKLLF
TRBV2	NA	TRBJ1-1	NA	TGTGCCAGCAGTGTGGCTAATTGGGGGGACACTGAAGCTTTCTTT	CASSVANWGDTEAFF
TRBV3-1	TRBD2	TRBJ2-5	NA	TGTGCCAGCAGCCAACTAACTAGCGGTAAAGAGACCCAGTACTTC	CASSQLTSGKETQYF
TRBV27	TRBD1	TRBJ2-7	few	TGTGCCACCCGGGACAGCTCCTACGAGCAGTACTTC	CATRDSSYEQYF
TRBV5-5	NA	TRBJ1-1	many	TGTGCCAGCAGCCTGATAGGGTCCACTGAAGCTTTCTTT	CASSLIGSTEAFF
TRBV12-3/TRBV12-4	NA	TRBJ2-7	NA	TGTGCCAGCAGTCCCGGCCCCACCCACGAGCAGTACTTC	CASSPGPTHEQYF
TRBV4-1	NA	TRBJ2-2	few	TGCGCCAGCAGCCCAGGGTTCGGCACCGGGGAGCTGTTTTTT	CASSPGFGTGELFF
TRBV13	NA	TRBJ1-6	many	TGTGCCAGCAGCTCGACAGTAGTAAATTCACCCCTCCACTTT	CASSSTVVNSPLHF